The 18 T cell receptor beta chains given below trace back to one sample, sequenced in a study of vaccination and CD4 T cells after COVID-19. MiXCR was run by TCRdb on the PCR reads, yielding one entry per CDR3 protein. The sample has some 18,000 distinct CDR3 sequences, about 60% seen once. The input for sequencing was CD4+ T cells from blood, taken after SARS-CoV-2 vaccination. Source of these receptors: a human donor who had recovered from COVID-19.

CDR3 DNA sequence: TGTGCCAGTAAGGTACAAGGGGGAGTTGGAACAGATACGCAGTATTTT. This codes for CASKVQGGVGTDTQYF. V usage is TRBV19 and J usage is TRBJ2-3; a possible D gene is TRBD1 (6 bases). Per germline, CDR1 LNHDA and CDR2 SQIVND (reference sequence). CDR3 length: 16 amino acids. V shed 7 bases and J shed 3 bases, with 20 bases lying between them.

The chain has TRBV6-1 and TRBJ2-7; 14 bases align to TRBD2. CDR1 and CDR2 from the germline V gene are MNHNS and SASEGT. V lost 6 bases, J lost 4 bases, and 2 bases stayed unmatched. This CDR3 is 14 amino acids long. The CDR3, as DNA: TGTGCCAGCAGGACTAGCGGGAGGGGGTACGAGCAGTACTTC. It codes for CASRTSGRGYEQYF.

V usage is TRBV20-1 and J usage is TRBJ2-3, with D possibly matching TRBD1 (5 bases). Trimming took off 3 bases at V and 1 base at J, with 14 bases between the two ends. The length of the CDR3 is 15 residues. Germline V lookup: CDR1 DFQATT, CDR2 SNEGSKA (reference sequence). In nucleotides, the CDR3 is TGCAGTGCTAGTCGGCAGGGTATGGGCACAGATACGCAGTATTTT. Amino acids: CSASRQGMGTDTQYF.

DNA for the CDR3: TGCAGTGCTAGTCAAACGGATTACTATGGCTACACCTTC. Translated: CSASQTDYYGYTF. The V and J genes are TRBV20-1 and TRBJ1-2, with D hard to call. The V end was cut by 3 bases, the J end by 3 bases, with 11 bases between. This CDR3 comprises 13 residues. Per the germline V gene, CDR1 is DFQATT and CDR2 is SNEGSKA (reference sequence).

The chain combines TRBV6-1 with TRBJ1-2, with D maybe TRBD1 (6 bases). The CDR3 loop spans 13 amino acids. CDR1 MNHNS and CDR2 SASEGT come from the germline V gene. Trimming removed 3 bases at V and 7 bases at J, with 12 bases between. The CDR3 reads CASSDRGFVGYTF. CDR3 coding DNA: TGTGCCAGCAGTGACAGGGGTTTCGTTGGCTACACCTTC.

The chain has TRBV6-1 and TRBJ2-1, with 10 bases fitting TRBD2. The CDR3 is 17 amino acids. Trimming at V came to 3 bases and at J to 1 base, leaving 6 bases not matched to a gene. The germline V gene has CDR1 MNHNS and CDR2 SASEGT. This chain's CDR3 is CASSEYASGRSYNEQFF. For the CDR3, the DNA is TGTGCCAGCAGTGAGTATGCTAGCGGGAGATCCTACAATGAGCAGTTCTTC.

The chain is built from TRBV2 and TRBJ2-5; perhaps TRBD1 as D (6 bases). The CDR3 has 15 amino acids. CDR1 and CDR2 (germline): SNHLY, FYNNEI. V was cut by 6 bases and J by 1 base, with 15 bases left in between. The CDR3 region has the DNA TGTGCCAGCAGACACAGGGTCGAGGGCCAAGAGACCCAGTACTTC. It yields the protein CASRHRVEGQETQYF.

The chain is built from TRBV6-5 and TRBJ2-5, with D possibly matching TRBD1 (6 bases). Per the germline V gene, CDR1 is MNHEY and CDR2 is SVGAGI. The CDR3 has 15 amino acids. The germline V and J ends were trimmed by 2 bases and 1 base, with 11 bases remaining between them. For the CDR3, the DNA is TGTGCCAGCAGTTACATAACAGGGCCCCAAGAGACCCAGTACTTC. It yields the protein CASSYITGPQETQYF.

This chain links TRBV6-1 with TRBJ1-3; D is undetermined. The V gene lost 3 bases and the J gene lost 4 bases, with 13 bases spanning the gap. The CDR3 has 15 residues. CDR1 is MNHNS and CDR2 is SASEGT in the germline V gene. The CDR3 sequence is CASSENWGSGNTIYF. As DNA, the CDR3 is TGTGCCAGCAGTGAGAACTGGGGATCGGGAAACACCATATATTTT.

This clonotype appeared a few times. V gene TRBV20-1 combines with J gene TRBJ2-3; 7 nucleotides agree with TRBD2. Germline loops: CDR1 DFQATT, CDR2 SNEGSKA (reference sequence). The CDR3 is 14 amino acids. The CDR3, as DNA: TGCAGCGGAAAGCGGGGAACTAGCACAGATACGCAGTATTTT. This codes for CSGKRGTSTDTQYF.

In the case of this clonotype: Germline and junction disagree at one end, which may indicate a read error. The gene calls are TRBV6-2 or TRBV6-3 and TRBJ2-1; the match to TRBD2 covers 7 bases. This CDR3 comprises 15 residues. From germline, CDR1 is MNHEY and CDR2 SVGEGT. CDR3 DNA: TGTGCCAGCAGTCACTCGGGGGGAGGGCCTTATGAGCAGTTCTTC. It codes for CASSHSGGGPYEQFF.

The chain is built from TRBV18 and TRBJ2-5; D remains unclear. V lost 2 bases and J 0 bases, leaving 7 bases between the germline ends. This CDR3 contains 14 residues. Germline assignment: CDR1 KGHSH and CDR2 LQKENI. CDR3 sequence reads: CASSPEAYQETQYF. CDR3 in DNA: TGTGCCAGCTCACCAGAGGCGTACCAAGAGACCCAGTACTTC.

This clonotype was seen only a few times. The rearrangement joins TRBV27 to TRBJ2-3, with D perhaps matching TRBD2 (6 bases). Trimming shortened V by 4 bases and J by 7 bases, and 21 bases separated the two germline ends. The CDR3 extends over 16 amino acids. CDR1 and CDR2 from the germline V gene are MNHEY and SMNVEV (reference sequence). CDR3: CASSSKLGTLGNTQYF. CDR3 DNA sequence: TGTGCCAGCAGTTCCAAACTAGGGACTCTTGGGAATACGCAGTATTTT.

This chain connects TRBV19 to TRBJ1-1; D remains ambiguous. Germline V lookup: CDR1 LNHDA, CDR2 SQIVND (reference sequence). The CDR3 is 12 residues long. Between the trimmed V and J ends, which lost 3 bases and 1 base, there was a span of 3 bases. The CDR3 spells CASSMGNTEAFF. As DNA, the CDR3 is TGTGCCAGTAGTATGGGGAACACTGAAGCTTTCTTT.

This chain links TRBV20-1 with TRBJ2-1; 11 positions match TRBD2. This CDR3 is built from 15 residues. Germline V CDR1 and CDR2: DFQATT, SNEGSKA (reference sequence). With 5 bases clipped from V and 3 bases from J, the junction kept 6 bases outside the gene matches. In DNA form, the CDR3 reads TGCAGTGCTCGGTCGACTAGCGGGAACTACAATGAGCAGTTCTTC. It encodes CSARSTSGNYNEQFF.

This clonotype occurred a few times. The rearrangement links TRBV27 to TRBJ2-1; tentative D call: TRBD2 (5 bases). The germline V and J ends were trimmed by 2 bases and 0 bases, with 14 bases remaining between them. The CDR3 runs 17 residues. CDR1 is MNHEY and CDR2 is SMNVEV in the germline V gene (reference sequence). This chain's CDR3 is CASSLRVALTSYNEQFF. In DNA form, the CDR3 reads TGTGCCAGCAGTTTAAGGGTAGCGCTCACCTCCTACAATGAGCAGTTCTTC.

This clonotype was seen more than once but under ten times. The chain joins TRBV12-3 or TRBV12-4 to TRBJ2-3; TRBD2 might be the D (5 bases). This CDR3 region has 14 residues. The V and J ends lost 5 bases and 2 bases respectively, with 11 bases between them. This chain's CDR3 is CASSPDYSTDTQYF. The CDR3 DNA sequence: TGTGCCAGCAGTCCTGACTACTCCACAGATACGCAGTATTTT.

The chain recombines TRBV20-1 with TRBJ2-2; D is uncertain. Per the germline V gene, CDR1 is DFQATT and CDR2 is SNEGSKA (reference sequence). The CDR3 length is 16 residues. Trimming took off 0 bases at V and 1 base at J, with 12 bases between the two ends. Here the CDR3 reads CSARDPGTRNTGELFF. The CDR3 DNA follows: TGCAGTGCTAGAGATCCCGGAACGCGGAACACCGGGGAGCTGTTTTTT.